This section outlines one T cell receptor beta chain sequence together with its context. Its target is unknown. Full-length variable regions came from constant-region reverse primers plus semi-nested Nested Universal Primer A PCR. In TCRdb, the 5' RACE reads were re-called with MiXCR into one record per CDR3 protein. The table lists 8,500 to 14,000 distinct CDR3 sequences, 40% to 55% of them singletons. Study outcomes and limitations: Greatest tumor Treg TCR overlap was with tumor naive CD4+ cells. Tumor memory CD4+ T cell TCR gene usage was found to cluster with blood and lymph node memory CD4+ cells and with lymph node naive CD4+ cells.

CD25-based Treg depletion was applied to purified naive CD4+ T cells. The sequence derives from a female donor with breast cancer. Sequenced input: tumor-infiltrating naive CD4+ T cells sorted from the breast tumor. Subset in this sample: naive CD4+ T cells, CD4+CD45RA+CD25-.

DNA for the CDR3: TGCAGTGCTAGAGTACGTTCCAGGGAGACCCAGTACTTC. It yields the protein CSARVRSRETQYF. This chain links TRBV20-1 with TRBJ2-5; D ambiguous. Trimming took 1 base from V and 5 from J, leaving 11 bases between them. Germline CDR1 reads DFQATT; CDR2 reads SNEGSKA (reference sequence). The CDR3 is 13 residues long.